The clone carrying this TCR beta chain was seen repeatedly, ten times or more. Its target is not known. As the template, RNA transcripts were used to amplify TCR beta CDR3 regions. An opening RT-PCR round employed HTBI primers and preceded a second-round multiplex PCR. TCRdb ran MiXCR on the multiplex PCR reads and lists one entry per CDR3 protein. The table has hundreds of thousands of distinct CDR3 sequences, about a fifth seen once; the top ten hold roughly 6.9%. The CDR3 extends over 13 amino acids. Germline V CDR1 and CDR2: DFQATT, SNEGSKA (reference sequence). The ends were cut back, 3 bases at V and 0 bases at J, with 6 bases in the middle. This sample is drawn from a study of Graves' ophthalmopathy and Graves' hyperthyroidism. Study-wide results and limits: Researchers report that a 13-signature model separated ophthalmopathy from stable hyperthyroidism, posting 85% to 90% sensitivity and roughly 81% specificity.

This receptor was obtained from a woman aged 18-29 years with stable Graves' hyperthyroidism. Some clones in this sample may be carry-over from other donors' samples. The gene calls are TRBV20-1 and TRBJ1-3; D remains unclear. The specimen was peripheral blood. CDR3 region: CSASFSSGNTIYF. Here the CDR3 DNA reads TGCAGTGCTAGTTTTAGCTCTGGAAACACCATATATTTT.